The 30 T cell receptor beta chains below all came from one sample that was sequenced in a study of radiation and T cells in renal cell carcinoma. Produced via immunoSEQ multiplex PCR; TCRdb's table is partial and in-frame only. The repertoire holds approximately 90,000 clones, with around four fifths as singletons. Sample time point: blood 4 weeks post-SBRT, at nephrectomy. Specified treatment: 15 Gy SBRT to primary tumor, nephrectomy 4 weeks later. Sequences were derived from blood, sampled from a patient whose treatment included radiotherapy and nephrectomy. The receptors stem from a man aged 50-60 years with renal cell carcinoma.

The rearrangement uses TRBV7-2 and TRBJ2-7, with 8 positions matching TRBD1. The CDR3 extends over 16 amino acids. V shed 1 base and J 0 bases; nucleotides not matched to a gene: 5. Germline V lookup: CDR1 SGHTA, CDR2 FQGNSA. CDR3 in DNA: TGTGCCAGCAGCTTAGGGACAGGGACAAGCTCCTACGAGCAGTACTTC. As protein: CASSLGTGTSSYEQYF.

The table lists this clone with a few counts. The rearrangement joins TRBV4-1 to TRBJ2-7; 10 bases are shared with TRBD1. V was pared by 4 bases and J by 7 bases, with 10 bases of the junction left unmatched. The CDR3 is made up of 15 amino acids. The V gene's germline CDR1 is MGHRA and CDR2 YSYEKL. The CDR3 reads CASSPGTGVTGEQYF. CDR3 sequence (DNA): TGCGCCAGCAGCCCCGGGACAGGGGTAACGGGGGAGCAGTACTTC.

The chain joins TRBV7-2 to TRBJ2-3, with 7 bases aligning to TRBD1. The CDR3 runs to 18 residues. The V gene end was trimmed by 5 bases and the J gene end by 0 bases; junction bases not matched to a gene: 14. Germline CDR1 SGHTA, CDR2 FQGNSA. The CDR3 bases are TGTGCCAGCAGCCAAACTCCGGGACAGCTAACTAGCACAGATACGCAGTATTTT. As protein: CASSQTPGQLTSTDTQYF.

This clone has a single count. CDR3 DNA sequence: TGTGCCAGTAGTGAACAGGGAGGAGTTGGGACCCAGTACTTC. Translating gives CASSEQGGVGTQYF. The V gene is TRBV19, the J gene TRBJ2-5; TRBD1 or TRBD2 may be the D gene (6 bases each). The CDR3 has 14 amino acids. V was pared by 5 bases and J by 7 bases, with 17 bases between. Germline CDR1 and CDR2: LNHDA and SQIVND (reference sequence).

The chain uses TRBV7-9 and TRBJ2-1; a weak D match, TRBD2 (6 bases). V was pared by 5 bases and J by 6 bases, with 20 bases between. The CDR3 is made up of 16 amino acids. The germline V gene encodes CDR1 SEHNR and CDR2 FQNEAQ (reference sequence). The CDR3 loop reads CASSPEGLRLSNEQFF. The CDR3 DNA is TGTGCCAGCAGCCCGGAGGGACTCCGCTTAAGCAATGAGCAGTTCTTC.

The V call is TRBV10-1, the J call TRBJ1-1; D perhaps matches TRBD1 (5 bases). Deletions cut 5 bases from V and 1 base from J, with 8 bases between. The germline CDR1 and CDR2 sequences are WNHNN and SYGVQD (reference sequence). The CDR3 has 13 residues. Written as DNA, the CDR3 is TGCGCCAGCAGTCAGGGTTGGAACACTGAAGCTTTCTTT. It codes for CASSQGWNTEAFF.

This clone has only a few counts. This chain joins TRBV5-4 and TRBJ2-5; 8 nucleotides agree with TRBD2. The CDR3 extends over 14 amino acids. J was trimmed by 5 bases and V by 5 bases; bases with no gene match: 8. Per the germline V gene, CDR1 is SGHNT and CDR2 is YYREEE (reference sequence). The CDR3 sequence is CASRDSGMSETQYF. CDR3 in DNA: TGTGCCAGCAGAGATAGCGGGATGTCTGAGACCCAGTACTTC.

The chain uses TRBV7-6 and TRBJ1-1; TRBD1 might be the D (5 bases). Germline values: CDR1 SGHVS, CDR2 FNYEAQ. This CDR3 contains 14 residues. Trimming removed 1 base at V and 2 bases at J, with 8 bases between. The DNA of the CDR3 is TGTGCCAGCAGCTTAGTAACAGGAAACACTGAAGCTTTCTTT. Protein product: CASSLVTGNTEAFF.

The rearrangement joins TRBV6-5 to TRBJ2-2; D is perhaps TRBD1 (6 bases). The CDR3 is 11 residues long. From germline, CDR1 is MNHEY and CDR2 SVGAGI. V dropped 8 bases and J dropped 10 bases, with 11 bases sitting between them. CDR3 region: CASRGTSELFF. DNA of the CDR3: TGTGCCAGCCGAGGGACATCGGAGCTGTTTTTT.

This clone has only one observation. The rearrangement uses TRBV21-1 and TRBJ2-3; the table gives TRBD2 as D, unverified against the DNA. TRBV21-1 is a listed pseudogene. The CDR3 totals 16 residues. The CDR3 sequence: CASSPRTSGRPDTQYF. CDR3 DNA: TGTGCCAGCAGCCCAAGGACTAGCGGGAGGCCAGATACGCAGTATTTT.

This sequence joins TRBV6-1 and TRBJ2-7, with 8 bases that match TRBD1. J lost 4 bases, V lost 4 bases, and 9 bases had no gene match. The germline V gene encodes CDR1 MNHNS and CDR2 SASEGT. This CDR3 is 15 amino acids long. This chain's CDR3 is CASSVEQGASYEQYF. DNA of the CDR3: TGTGCCAGCAGTGTTGAGCAGGGGGCTTCTTACGAGCAGTACTTC.

This clone appeared once. The CDR3 is CASSLEGVATEAFF. CDR3 bases: TGCGCCAGCAGCTTGGAAGGGGTGGCCACTGAAGCTTTCTTT. The chain couples TRBV5-1 to TRBJ1-1; perhaps TRBD1 as D (5 bases). Trimming cost V 0 bases and J 4 bases, with 10 bases left between them. This CDR3 is 14 amino acids long. Germline V gene data show CDR1 as SGHRS and CDR2 as YFSETQ.

CDR3 sequence (DNA): TGTGCCAGCAGTGAAAGACTAGCGGGGCCCTACAATGAGCAGTTCTTC. It specifies CASSERLAGPYNEQFF. This chain connects TRBV2 to TRBJ2-1, with 11 bases fitting TRBD2. V lost 2 bases, J lost 2 bases, and 2 bases stayed unmatched. CDR3 size: 16 residues. From germline, CDR1 is SNHLY and CDR2 FYNNEI.

The chain recombines TRBV5-1 with TRBJ2-3; D possibly corresponds to TRBD1 (6 bases). This CDR3 comprises 17 residues. CDR1 is SGHRS, CDR2 YFSETQ, per germline. Trimming removed 6 bases at V and 1 base at J, with 21 bases between. CDR3 protein: CASTPPLTGSGTDTQYF. In nucleotides, the CDR3 is TGCGCCAGCACTCCGCCACTAACAGGGTCTGGCACAGATACGCAGTATTTT.

CDR3 coding DNA: TGTGCCAGCAGCTTAGGACCTGCGAACACCGGGGAGCTGTTTTTT. Translated, it gives CASSLGPANTGELFF. V and J are TRBV7-3 and TRBJ2-2; D gene ambiguous. The CDR3 runs 15 residues. Trimming took off 2 bases at V and 0 bases at J, with 7 bases between the two ends. Looked up from germline, CDR1 is SGHTA and CDR2 is FQGTGA.

The rearrangement joins TRBV7-9 to TRBJ1-2, with TRBD1 matching 12 bases. V lost 5 bases to trimming and J lost 6 bases; unmatched junction nucleotides: 7. CDR3 length: 15 amino acids. The germline CDR1 and CDR2 sequences are SEHNR and FQNEAQ (reference sequence). The CDR3 spells CASSPGDRGRDGYTF. DNA of the CDR3: TGTGCCAGCAGCCCAGGGGACAGGGGGCGGGATGGCTACACCTTC.

This chain links TRBV10-3 with TRBJ1-1; 7 nucleotides match TRBD1. V shed 3 bases and J 1 base; nucleotides not matched to a gene: 2. The CDR3 has 14 residues. Per the germline V gene, CDR1 is ENHRY and CDR2 is SYGVKD. Here the CDR3 reads CAISDWDRNTEAFF. The CDR3 DNA reads TGTGCCATCAGTGACTGGGACAGGAACACTGAAGCTTTCTTT.

The chain employs TRBV30 and TRBJ2-7; possible D gene TRBD1, 5 bases. The CDR3 contains 14 residues. The V end was cut by 0 bases, the J end by 4 bases, with 13 bases between. In germline, CDR1 is GTSNPN, CDR2 SVGIG (reference sequence). The CDR3 here is CAWSVGTTGYEQYF. CDR3 nucleotides: TGTGCCTGGAGTGTAGGCACTACAGGATACGAGCAGTACTTC.

This chain connects TRBV9 to TRBJ2-3, with 8 bases lining up with TRBD1. Germline CDR1 reads SGDLS; CDR2 reads YYNGEE. Trimming removed 3 bases from V and 2 bases from J; junction bases left unmatched: 5. The CDR3 length is 15 residues. CDR3 in DNA: TGTGCCAGCAGCGGACGGACAGGGATCACAGATACGCAGTATTTT. Translating gives CASSGRTGITDTQYF.

In its sample, this clone was seen a few times. The same CDR3 can be traced to other DNA sequences in this sample. V gene TRBV5-1 combines with J gene TRBJ2-5, with D tentatively TRBD2 (6 bases). Trimming removed 2 bases from V and 5 bases from J, with 7 bases in between. Germline CDR1 SGHRS, CDR2 YFSETQ. CDR3 size: 12 residues. For the CDR3, the DNA is TGCGCCAGCAGCTTCGGAGGGGAGACCCAGTACTTC. Its translation is CASSFGGETQYF. Based on the CDR3 plus reference TRBV5-1 and TRBJ2-5, the full variable domain is KAGVTQTPRYLIKTRGQQVTLSCSPISGHRSVSWYQQTPGQGLQFLFEYFSETQRNKGNFPGRFSGRQFSNSRSEMNVSTLELGDSALYLCASSFGGETQYFGPGTRLLVL.

The chain couples TRBV10-1 to TRBJ2-5, with unresolved D. V dropped 3 bases and J dropped 3 bases, with 5 bases sitting between them. The CDR3 runs to 12 residues. CDR1 and CDR2 (germline): WNHNN, SYGVQD (reference sequence). The CDR3 is CASSDGEETQYF. The CDR3, as DNA: TGCGCCAGCAGTGACGGAGAAGAGACCCAGTACTTC.

V and J are TRBV7-8 and TRBJ2-2, with unresolved D. Germline V CDR1 and CDR2: SGHVS, FQNEAQ. The CDR3 covers 13 residues. V lost 5 bases to trimming and J lost 6 bases, with 10 bases between them. The CDR3 bases are TGTGCCAGCAGCAACAGCCTGTCCGGGGAGCTGTTTTTT. It specifies CASSNSLSGELFF.

This chain links TRBV10-1 with TRBJ2-3; 14 bases map to TRBD2. J lost 5 bases, V lost 4 bases, and 14 bases had no gene match. Germline V CDR1 and CDR2: WNHNN, SYGVQD (reference sequence). The CDR3 consists of 19 residues. This CDR3 is CASSGYSPGLAGAQDTQYF. CDR3 in DNA: TGCGCCAGCAGTGGGTACTCCCCGGGACTAGCGGGAGCTCAAGATACGCAGTATTTT.

The J gene is TRBJ2-1, the V gene TRBV10-1; D gene ambiguous. V lost 0 bases and J 7 bases, leaving 4 bases between the germline ends. CDR1 is WNHNN and CDR2 is SYGVQD in the germline V gene (reference sequence). The CDR3 is made up of 12 amino acids. The CDR3 nucleotides are TGCGCCAGCAGTGAGTCGTCAAATGAGCAGTTCTTC. Its protein is CASSESSNEQFF.

The chain employs TRBV29-1 and TRBJ2-7; TRBD1 matches 8 bases. CDR3 length: 14 amino acids. The trim removed 6 bases at V and 3 bases at J, leaving 10 bases unmatched. Germline assignment: CDR1 SQVTM and CDR2 ANQGSEA. In nucleotides, the CDR3 is TGCAGCGTGTTGACAGGGGTGGGGGGCTACGAGCAGTACTTC. Its translation is CSVLTGVGGYEQYF.

This chain connects TRBV21-1 to TRBJ2-7; the table gives TRBD2 as D, unverified against the DNA. TRBV21-1 is a documented pseudogene. The CDR3 spans 12 residues. CDR3 loop: CASSKARGEQYF. CDR3 coding DNA: TGTGCCAGCAGCAAAGCTCGCGGCGAGCAGTACTTC.

The chain recombines TRBV18 with TRBJ2-3; 7 bases match TRBD1. Germline CDR1 and CDR2: KGHSH and LQKENI. The CDR3 totals 15 residues. V gave up 5 bases and J gave up 2 bases; unmatched junction bases: 7. The CDR3 reads CASSVIGTVTDTQYF. The CDR3, as DNA: TGTGCCAGCTCAGTCATCGGGACAGTCACAGATACGCAGTATTTT.

This clone appeared a single time. The chain is built from TRBV9 and TRBJ1-6; D might be TRBD1 (6 bases). Germline V gives CDR1 SGDLS, CDR2 YYNGEE. The germline V and J ends were trimmed by 4 bases and 7 bases, with 15 bases remaining between them. The CDR3 has 15 residues. CDR3 nucleotide sequence: TGTGCCAGCAGCCCTGGGCCAGGGGCCAATTCACCCCTCCACTTT. This translates into CASSPGPGANSPLHF.

The V call is TRBV12-5, the J call TRBJ2-5; possible D gene TRBD2, 5 bases. CDR3 size: 12 residues. The germline gives CDR1 LGHNT, CDR2 FRNRAP. V was pared by 7 bases and J by 1 base, with 7 bases between. The CDR3 here is CASALAQETQYF. CDR3 coding DNA: TGTGCTAGTGCCCTAGCCCAAGAGACCCAGTACTTC.

The rearrangement links TRBV5-6 to TRBJ2-3; D not certain. The ends were cut back, 2 bases at V and 0 bases at J, with 4 bases in the middle. Germline CDR1 reads SGHDT; CDR2 reads YYEEEE. The CDR3 has 13 amino acids. The CDR3 sequence: CASSFLSTDTQYF. Written as DNA, the CDR3 is TGTGCCAGCAGCTTCTTAAGCACAGATACGCAGTATTTT.